This TCR beta chain was recovered during a study of shared clonotypes between healthy human individuals. As defined, naive CD8 cells were CD45RO-negative and positively selected for CCR7, with terminally differentiated effector memory CD45RA+ cells excluded. All of the donors resided in Nashville, Tennessee, and each was a Caucasian adult. Libraries were prepared by immunoSEQ multiplex PCR; TCRdb keeps only in-frame clonotypes and omits some of them. The sample carries 700,000 to 950,000 clones, 95% to 97% recorded once. Trimming shortened V by 0 bases and J by 8 bases, and 7 bases separated the two germline ends. CDR3 length equals 13 residues. Germline V gives CDR1 MGHRA, CDR2 YSYEKL.

The sequence was collected from a man aged 30 to 45 in good health. The chain uses TRBV4-1 and TRBJ2-2; D not certain. The sample was naive CD8+ T cells sorted from blood. The CDR3 DNA reads TGCGCCAGCAGCCAAGATCAGTTGGGGGAGCTGTTTTTT. Protein sequence: CASSQDQLGELFF.